This T cell receptor (beta chain) was identified in a study of CD8 T cells in Susac syndrome. Study-level background: Patients with Susac syndrome, at blood draw, were therapy-naive, on corticosteroids, or on intravenous immunoglobulin alone. Study-level results: It was acknowledged in the study that the number of individuals who were included in its TCR sequencing and HLA analysis was relatively small.

For this clonotype: Its antigen is as yet unknown.

The CDR3 consists of 13 residues. Germline V gene lookup returns CDR1 DFQATT and CDR2 SNEGSKA (reference sequence). V shed 4 bases and J 3 bases; nucleotides not matched to a gene: 5. The RNA, about 0.45 to 1 ug, was put through reverse transcription using random hexamers. Amplification of TCR beta CDR3 was carried out by immunoSEQ multiplex PCR, which covered 54 Vbeta and 13 Jbeta segments. Each CDR3 protein is one row after TCRdb ran MiXCR on the immunoSEQ multiplex PCR reads. Counted here are about 190,000 distinct CDR3 sequences, around 95% occurring once; the ten biggest clones make up approximately 0.15%.

The sequence came from a human donor with Susac syndrome. The chain links TRBV20-1 to TRBJ1-1; 7 nucleotides agree with TRBD1. The sequencing sample was made of CD8+ T cells from PBMCs. DNA of the CDR3: TGCAGTGCTAAGACAGGGCTTTACACTGAAGCTTTCTTT. Translation gives CSAKTGLYTEAFF.